Below are 20 T cell receptor beta chains sequenced from a single sample in a study of T cell repertoires in cytomegalovirus infection. TCRdb re-derived calls from the reads in MiXCR, one entry per CDR3 protein. The sample holds hundreds of thousands of distinct CDR3 sequences, more than 20% seen once. The sequencing sample was made of CD8+ T cells from PBMCs. These receptors were obtained from a human donor in good health (CMV status not recorded). Some clones in this sample may be carry-over from other donors' samples.

This clonotype has only a few counts. This chain links TRBV12-3 or TRBV12-4 with TRBJ2-1; maybe TRBD1 (6 bases). The CDR3 has 14 amino acids. The ends were cut back, 4 bases at V and 4 bases at J, with 11 bases in the middle. The CDR3 loop is CASSSLGQYNEQFF. CDR3 sequence (DNA): TGTGCCAGCAGTTCCCTCGGACAGTACAATGAGCAGTTCTTC.

This clonotype was seen more than once but under ten times. This sequence joins TRBV27 and TRBJ1-2; 7 bases match TRBD1. Germline V lookup: CDR1 MNHEY, CDR2 SMNVEV (reference sequence). V was pared by 5 bases and J by 6 bases, with 9 bases of the junction left unmatched. The CDR3 has 14 amino acids. Here the CDR3 reads CASSAGTVGHGYTF. Written as DNA, the CDR3 is TGTGCCAGCAGTGCTGGGACAGTGGGCCATGGCTACACCTTC.

In this sample, this clonotype turned up a few times. The rearrangement uses TRBV7-9 and TRBJ1-2; D is uncertain. CDR1 and CDR2 (germline): SEHNR, FQNEAQ (reference sequence). With 3 bases removed from V and 6 bases from J, the gap between germline ends came to 11 bases. The CDR3 is made up of 13 amino acids. CDR3 residues: CASSFGSEDGYTF. The CDR3 bases are TGTGCCAGCAGCTTCGGCTCAGAGGATGGCTACACCTTC. Using reference TRBV7-9 and TRBJ1-2 for the parts outside the CDR3, the full variable domain is DTGVSQNPRHKITKRGQNVTFRCDPISEHNRLYWYRQTLGQGPEFLTYFQNEAQLEKSRLLSDRFSAERPKGSFSTLEIQRTEQGDSAMYLCASSFGSEDGYTFGSGTRLTVV.

The genes are TRBV3-1 and TRBJ2-5; 8 nucleotides agree with TRBD2. J was trimmed by 3 bases and V by 0 bases; bases with no gene match: 18. This CDR3 contains 20 residues. From germline, CDR1 is LGHDT and CDR2 YNNKEL (reference sequence). As DNA, the CDR3 is TGTGCCAGCAGCCAAGATCAACCATTTTCTCTGACTAGCGATAAAGAGACCCAGTACTTC. Amino acids: CASSQDQPFSLTSDKETQYF.

This clonotype has a count of ten or more. The chain recombines TRBV6-2 or TRBV6-3 with TRBJ2-7, with D hard to call. The CDR3 consists of 12 residues. Trimming cost V 0 bases and J 2 bases, with 2 bases left between them. The V gene's germline CDR1 is MNHEY and CDR2 SVGEGT. CDR3 coding DNA: TGTGCCAGCAGTTACTCACCCTACGAGCAGTACGTC. Protein product: CASSYSPYEQYV.

V is TRBV27 and J is TRBJ1-6; D call uncertain. Trimming stripped 5 bases from V and 14 bases from J, with 19 bases between. The CDR3 is 14 residues long. The germline CDR1 and CDR2 sequences are MNHEY and SMNVEV (reference sequence). CDR3 loop: CASSPTGSTSSLHF. DNA for the CDR3: TGTGCCAGCAGTCCCACCGGGTCCACCTCGTCCCTCCACTTT.

This clonotype came up a few times. The rearrangement links TRBV6-2 or TRBV6-3 to TRBJ2-7; D may be TRBD1 or TRBD2 (7 bases each). V was trimmed by 7 bases and J by 2 bases, leaving 18 bases between them. In germline, CDR1 is MNHEY, CDR2 SVGEGT. This CDR3 has 15 residues. CDR3 coding DNA: TGTGCCAGCACCCCCCAGGGGGGGGAAACCTACGAGCAGTACGTC. It translates to CASTPQGGETYEQYV.

To note about this clonotype: A much bigger clone sits one base away, suggesting this may be a read error. This chain links TRBV11-2 with TRBJ1-2, with D maybe TRBD1 (6 bases). Looked up from germline, CDR1 is SGHAT and CDR2 is FQNNGV. The CDR3 consists of 16 residues. DNA for the CDR3: TGTGTCAGCAGCCCCCCTTTCCGACGGACAGATCCGGGCTACACCTTC. Its protein is CVSSPPFRRTDPGYTF.

The V call is TRBV9, the J call TRBJ2-1, with D tentatively TRBD1 (7 bases). CDR3 length: 16 amino acids. In germline, CDR1 is SGDLS, CDR2 YYNGEE. V was clipped by 5 bases and J by 7 bases, with 22 bases between them. The CDR3 sequence: CASSTSAGGTTNEQFF. CDR3 nucleotides: TGTGCCAGCAGTACCAGCGCAGGGGGGACGACGAATGAGCAGTTCTTC.

This clonotype was counted at least ten times. Compared with germline, one end of the junction differs, possibly owing to a read error. This chain connects TRBV7-9 to TRBJ2-3; D gene ambiguous. The CDR3 contains 12 residues. Germline V gives CDR1 SEHNR, CDR2 FQNEAQ (reference sequence). In DNA, the CDR3 is TGCGCCAGCAGCGTGGGAACAGATACGCAGTATTTT. Translated, it gives CASSVGTDTQYF. The full variable domain, completed using reference TRBV7-9 and TRBJ2-3, is DTGVSQNPRHKITKRGQNVTFRCDPISEHNRLYWYRQTLGQGPEFLTYFQNEAQLEKSRLLSDRFSAERPKGSFSTLEIQRTEQGDSAMYLCASSVGTDTQYFGPGTRLTVL.

This clonotype has a count of ten or more. V and J are TRBV7-9 and TRBJ2-7; D call uncertain. The CDR3 runs 15 residues. Trimming shortened V by 4 bases and J by 4 bases, and 17 bases separated the two germline ends. Germline V gene sequence: CDR1 SEHNR, CDR2 FQNEAQ (reference sequence). The CDR3 loop is CASSSVRHPSYEQYF. In DNA, the CDR3 is TGTGCCAGCAGCTCGGTTCGTCACCCCTCTTACGAGCAGTACTTC.

CDR3 sequence (DNA): TGTGCCAGCAGTGCAAAGACAGGGGTCTATGGCTACACCTTC. This encodes CASSAKTGVYGYTF. The chain is built from TRBV28 and TRBJ1-2, with 8 bases matching TRBD1. V was clipped by 5 bases and J by 4 bases; unmatched bases: 6. The CDR3 is 14 residues long. Germline values: CDR1 MDHEN, CDR2 SYDVKM.

This chain's CDR3 is CASSLEGGWDYGYTF. The DNA of the CDR3 is TGCGCCAGCAGCTTGGAAGGGGGCTGGGACTATGGCTACACCTTC. The gene calls are TRBV5-1 and TRBJ1-2, with TRBD1 matching 7 bases. CDR1 and CDR2 (germline): SGHRS, YFSETQ. The V segment lost 0 bases and the J segment 3 bases; nucleotides outside the gene matches: 5. The CDR3 consists of 15 residues.

As concerns this clonotype: A much larger clone differs by one base, so this may be a read error. The chain links TRBV6-5 to TRBJ2-1; D may match TRBD1 or TRBD2 (5 bases each). The CDR3 covers 12 residues. Looked up from germline, CDR1 is MNHEY and CDR2 is SVGAGI. The CDR3 spells CVMARGIHEQFF. The CDR3 DNA is TGTGTCATGGCGAGGGGAATCCATGAGCAGTTCTTC.

The V and J genes are TRBV15 and TRBJ2-3, with D possibly TRBD1 on 5 matching bases. The CDR3 loop spans 13 amino acids. Deletions cut 7 bases from V and 2 bases from J, with 10 bases between. Germline-derived CDR1 and CDR2 are LNHNV and YYDKDF (reference sequence). CDR3 sequence (DNA): TGTGCCACCAAGGACACCTTCACAGATACGCAGTATTTT. Translated, it gives CATKDTFTDTQYF.

The chain couples TRBV7-9 to TRBJ1-4; D is ambiguous. V lost 5 bases to trimming and J lost 10 bases, with 11 bases between them. The CDR3 runs 12 residues. The germline V gene has CDR1 SEHNR and CDR2 FQNEAQ (reference sequence). The CDR3 coding sequence is TGTGCCAGCAGCCCCGGACGGGTAAAACTGTTTTTT. This sequence encodes CASSPGRVKLFF.

The V and J genes are TRBV5-5 and TRBJ2-1, with a possible D match to TRBD1 (6 bases). The ends were cut back, 2 bases at V and 4 bases at J, with 13 bases in the middle. The V gene's germline CDR1 is SGHKS and CDR2 YYEKEE (reference sequence). The CDR3 runs to 15 residues. The CDR3 DNA follows: TGTGCCAGCAGCTTTAACAGGGTAGGGTACAATGAGCAGTTCTTC. Translation gives CASSFNRVGYNEQFF. Using reference TRBV5-5 and TRBJ2-1 for the parts outside the CDR3, the full variable domain is DAGVTQSPTHLIKTRGQQVTLRCSPISGHKSVSWYQQVLGQGPQFIFQYYEKEERGRGNFPDRFSARQFPNYSSELNVNALLLGDSALYLCASSFNRVGYNEQFFGPGTRLTVL.

In this sample, this clonotype turned up many times. V is TRBV12-3 or TRBV12-4 and J is TRBJ2-3, with TRBD2 identical over 8 bases. The V gene end was trimmed by 5 bases and the J gene end by 3 bases; junction bases not matched to a gene: 7. CDR3 length: 15 amino acids. The chain's CDR3 is CASSEAGVGTDTQYF. Written as DNA, the CDR3 is TGTGCCAGCAGTGAAGCGGGGGTCGGGACAGATACGCAGTATTTT.

The chain employs TRBV5-6 and TRBJ2-5, with 11 bases that match TRBD2. CDR1 and CDR2 (germline): SGHDT, YYEEEE. J gave up 4 bases and V 5 bases, and 10 bases lay outside the gene matches. There are 16 residues in the CDR3. CDR3 sequence reads: CASRTGTSGWRETQYF. DNA of the CDR3: TGTGCCAGCAGAACCGGGACTAGCGGCTGGAGAGAGACCCAGTACTTC.

The rearrangement links TRBV6-6 to TRBJ1-1; D not resolved. The ends were cut back, 8 bases at V and 0 bases at J, with 10 bases in the middle. This CDR3 is 13 amino acids long. Germline lookup yields CDR1 MNHNY and CDR2 SVGAGI (reference sequence). The chain's CDR3 is CASYIGVNTEAFF. CDR3 DNA sequence: TGTGCCAGCTACATCGGGGTGAACACTGAAGCTTTCTTT.